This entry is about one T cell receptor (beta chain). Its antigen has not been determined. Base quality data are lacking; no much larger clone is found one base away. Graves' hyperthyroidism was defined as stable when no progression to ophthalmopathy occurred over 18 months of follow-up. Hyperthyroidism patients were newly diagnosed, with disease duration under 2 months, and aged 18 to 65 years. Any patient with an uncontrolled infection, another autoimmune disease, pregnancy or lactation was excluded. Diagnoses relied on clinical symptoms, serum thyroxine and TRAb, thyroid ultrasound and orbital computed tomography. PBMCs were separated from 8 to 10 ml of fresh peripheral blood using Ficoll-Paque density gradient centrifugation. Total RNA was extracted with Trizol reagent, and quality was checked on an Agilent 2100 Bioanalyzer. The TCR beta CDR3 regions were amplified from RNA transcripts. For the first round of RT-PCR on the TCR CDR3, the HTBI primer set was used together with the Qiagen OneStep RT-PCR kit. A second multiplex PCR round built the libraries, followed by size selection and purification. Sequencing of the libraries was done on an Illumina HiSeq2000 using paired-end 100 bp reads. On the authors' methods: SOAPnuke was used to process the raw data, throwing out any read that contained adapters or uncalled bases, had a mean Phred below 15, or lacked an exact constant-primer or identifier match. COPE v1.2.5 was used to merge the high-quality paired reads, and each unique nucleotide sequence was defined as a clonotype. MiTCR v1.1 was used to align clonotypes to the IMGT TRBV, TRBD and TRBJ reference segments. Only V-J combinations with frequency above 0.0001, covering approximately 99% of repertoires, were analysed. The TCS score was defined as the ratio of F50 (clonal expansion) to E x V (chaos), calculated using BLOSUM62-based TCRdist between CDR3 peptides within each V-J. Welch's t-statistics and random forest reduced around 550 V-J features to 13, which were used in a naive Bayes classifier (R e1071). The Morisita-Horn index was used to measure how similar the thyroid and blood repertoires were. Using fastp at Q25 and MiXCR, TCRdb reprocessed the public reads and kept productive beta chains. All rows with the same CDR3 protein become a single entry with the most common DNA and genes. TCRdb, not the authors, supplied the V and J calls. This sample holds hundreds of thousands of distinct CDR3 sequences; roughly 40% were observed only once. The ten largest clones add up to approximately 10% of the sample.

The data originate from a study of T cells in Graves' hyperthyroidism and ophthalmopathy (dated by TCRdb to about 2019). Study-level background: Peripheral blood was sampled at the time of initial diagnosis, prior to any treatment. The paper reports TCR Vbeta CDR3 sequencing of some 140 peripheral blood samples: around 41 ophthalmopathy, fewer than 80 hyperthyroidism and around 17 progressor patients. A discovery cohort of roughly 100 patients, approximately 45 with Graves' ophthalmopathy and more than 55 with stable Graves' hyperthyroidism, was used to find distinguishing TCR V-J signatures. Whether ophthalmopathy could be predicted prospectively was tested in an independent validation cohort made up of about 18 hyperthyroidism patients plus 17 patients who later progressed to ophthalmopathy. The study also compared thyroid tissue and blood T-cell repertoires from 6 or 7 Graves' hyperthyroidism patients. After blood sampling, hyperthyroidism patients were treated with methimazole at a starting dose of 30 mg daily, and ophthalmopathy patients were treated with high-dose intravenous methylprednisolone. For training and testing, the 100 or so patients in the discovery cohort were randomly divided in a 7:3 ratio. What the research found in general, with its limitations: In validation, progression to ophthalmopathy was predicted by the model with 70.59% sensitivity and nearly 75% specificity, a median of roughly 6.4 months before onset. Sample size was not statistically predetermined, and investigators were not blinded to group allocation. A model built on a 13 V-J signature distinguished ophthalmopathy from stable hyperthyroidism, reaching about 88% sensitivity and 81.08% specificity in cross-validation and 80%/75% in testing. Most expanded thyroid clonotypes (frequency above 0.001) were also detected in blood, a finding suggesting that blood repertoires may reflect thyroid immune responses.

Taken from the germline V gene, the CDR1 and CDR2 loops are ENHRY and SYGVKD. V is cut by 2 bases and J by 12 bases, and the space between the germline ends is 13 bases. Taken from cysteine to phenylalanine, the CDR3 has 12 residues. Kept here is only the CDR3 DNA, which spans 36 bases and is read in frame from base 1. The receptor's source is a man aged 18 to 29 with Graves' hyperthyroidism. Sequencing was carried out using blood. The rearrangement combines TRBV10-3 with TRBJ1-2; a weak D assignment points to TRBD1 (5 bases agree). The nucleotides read TGTGCCATCAGTGAGGATAGCGGGGGACACACCTTC. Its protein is CAISEDSGGHTF.